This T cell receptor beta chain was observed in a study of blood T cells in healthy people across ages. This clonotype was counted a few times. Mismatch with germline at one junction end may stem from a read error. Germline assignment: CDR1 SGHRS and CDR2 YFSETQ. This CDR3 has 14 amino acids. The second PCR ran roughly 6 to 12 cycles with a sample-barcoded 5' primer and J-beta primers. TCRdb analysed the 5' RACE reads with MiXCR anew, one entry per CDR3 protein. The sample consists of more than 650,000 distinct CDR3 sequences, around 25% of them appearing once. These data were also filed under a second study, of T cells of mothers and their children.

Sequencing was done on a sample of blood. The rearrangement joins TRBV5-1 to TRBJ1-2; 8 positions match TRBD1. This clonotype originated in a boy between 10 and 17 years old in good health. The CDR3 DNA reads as TGCGCCGGCAGCTTGGGACAGGAGATCTATGGCTACACCTTC. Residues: CAGSLGQEIYGYTF. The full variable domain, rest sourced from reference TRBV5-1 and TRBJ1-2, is KAGVTQTPRYLIKTRGQQVTLSCSPISGHRSVSWYQQTPGQGLQFLFEYFSETQRNKGNFPGRFSGRQFSNSRSEMNVSTLELGDSALYLCAGSLGQEIYGYTFGSGTRLTVV.